The following is a TCR beta chain sequence with its context. Antigen specificity is unknown. These data come from a study of cytomegalovirus exposure and HLA in healthy donors. Notes on the study in general: There were fewer than 200 TCR beta chains listed as cytomegalovirus-associated.

PCR was performed using 60 Vbeta and 13 Jbeta primers. Some clones are missing from TCRdb's copy, which holds only in-frame ones; the method was immunoSEQ multiplex PCR. The sample shows about 140,000 clones, around 80% of them seen only once. The CDR3 loop spans 11 amino acids. The ends were cut back, 4 bases at V and 10 bases at J, with 11 bases in the middle. CDR1 SGHTS and CDR2 YDEGEE come from the germline V gene. The receptor's source is a man in his forties in good health and CMV-seronegative. J is TRBJ1-1 and V is TRBV5-8; a possible D gene is TRBD1 (5 bases). Sequences were obtained from PBMCs. CDR3 DNA sequence: TGTGCCAGCAGCCACACAGGTCCAGCTTTCTTT. It yields the protein CASSHTGPAFF.